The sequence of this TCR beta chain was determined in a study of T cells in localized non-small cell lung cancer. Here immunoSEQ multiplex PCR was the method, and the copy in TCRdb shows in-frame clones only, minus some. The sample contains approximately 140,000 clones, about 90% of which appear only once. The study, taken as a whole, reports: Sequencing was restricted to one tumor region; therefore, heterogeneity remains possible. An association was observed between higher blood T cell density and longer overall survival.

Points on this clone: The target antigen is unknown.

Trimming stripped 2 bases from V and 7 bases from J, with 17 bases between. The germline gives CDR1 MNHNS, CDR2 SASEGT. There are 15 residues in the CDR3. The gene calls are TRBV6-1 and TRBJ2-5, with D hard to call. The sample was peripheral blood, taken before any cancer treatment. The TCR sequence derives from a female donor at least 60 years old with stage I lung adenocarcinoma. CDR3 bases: TGTGCCAGCAGTGAAATTGGGTCATCCATTACGACCCAGTACTTC. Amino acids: CASSEIGSSITTQYF.